This is a list of T cell receptor beta chains from one sample in a study of response to subunit inactivated influenza vaccine. One entry per CDR3 protein results from TCRdb running MiXCR on the RT-PCR reads. This table has some 550,000 distinct CDR3 sequences, under 30% appearing once. This sample also appeared in a second study, on T cells expressing NK-cell markers.

The sequencing used CD4+ T cells sorted from PBMCs, collected approximately 13 days after vaccination. The receptors shown here come from a middle-aged man who received an inactivated influenza vaccine. CDR3s include the opening cysteine and the closing phenylalanine or tryptophan. A D gene is named only where the DNA matches it firmly. The size entry is marked missing in some rows and otherwise reads once, few, many or a size class.

NA | NA | TRBJ1-1 | TRBV20-1 | TGCAGTGCTAGAGATATAAACACTGAAGCTTTCTTT | CSARDINTEAFF
NA | many | TRBJ1-1 | TRBV2 | TGTGCCAGCAGTGAGTTCGGCTATTTTGAAGCTTTCTTT | CASSEFGYFEAFF
NA | many | TRBJ2-5 | TRBV15 | TGTGCCACCAGCAGCACCAGTGGACTAAAAATGGAGACCCAGTACTTC | CATSSTSGLKMETQYF
TRBD2 | NA | TRBJ2-7 | TRBV5-1 | TGCGCCAGCAGCATGACCTCCGGGACTATCTCCTACGTGCAGTACTTC | CASSMTSGTISYVQYF
NA | many | TRBJ2-3 | TRBV9 | TGTGCCAGCAGCGCAGAAGCGGGACAAGACACAGATACGCAGTATTTT | CASSAEAGQDTDTQYF
NA | NA | TRBJ2-4 | TRBV20-1 | TGCAGTGCCATGGACAGTAATCTCAAAAACATTCAGTACTTC | CSAMDSNLKNIQYF
NA | many | TRBJ2-3 | TRBV5-1 | TGCGCCAGCAGCTTGCCTCTTTCCGATACGCAGTATTTT | CASSLPLSDTQYF
NA | NA | TRBJ2-3 | TRBV24-1 | TGTGCCACCAGTGGGACTCAACCAGTGACAGATACGCAGTATTTT | CATSGTQPVTDTQYF
NA | many | TRBJ2-7 | TRBV28 | TGTGCCAGCAGTAAGCGGTACGAGCAGTACTTC | CASSKRYEQYF
TRBD1 | few | TRBJ1-5 | TRBV20-1 | TGCAGTGCTAGAGATGGCACCGGGGCAGGGGGTAGCAATCAGCCCCAGCATTTT | CSARDGTGAGGSNQPQHF
TRBD2 | NA | TRBJ2-3 | TRBV28 | TGTGCCAGCAGTCCGTCTAGCGGGAGGGCATCAGATACGCAGTATTTT | CASSPSSGRASDTQYF